This T cell receptor beta chain was recorded in a study of shared clonotypes between healthy human individuals. With respect to this clone: The antigen is unknown.

Naive-designated CD8 cells lacked CD45RO, were positively enriched for CCR7, and omitted terminally differentiated effector memory CD45RA+ cells. Assay used: immunoSEQ multiplex PCR; TCRdb lists only in-frame clones, some missing. The sample carries around 2.1 million clones, 85% to 95% recorded once. The germline V gene has CDR1 MNHEY and CDR2 SMNVEV (reference sequence). This CDR3 is 16 amino acids long. Trimming removed 4 bases at V and 6 bases at J, with 19 bases between. Study-level results: Having only a few donors restricted how much genetic and exposure-history diversity was captured. In contrast to clonotypes shared by all four donors, non-shared clonotypes had lower generation probabilities. The study generally estimated greater richness for naive than memory subsets.

The chain is built from TRBV27 and TRBJ1-5; D perhaps matches TRBD1 (5 bases). This TCR derives from a man between 18 and 35 years old in good health. Some clones in this sample may be carry-over from other donors' samples. The sequenced sample was naive CD8+ T cells from PBMCs. CDR3 DNA sequence: TGTGCCAGCAGTTCGCGACGGGGTGGGGGAGCTCAGCCCCAGCATTTT. Protein: CASSSRRGGGAQPQHF.